This paragraph covers one T cell receptor (beta chain) sequence. These data originate in a study of neurological immune-mediated disorders. A 10-nucleotide random UMI tagged transcripts in template-switch 5'RACE cDNA synthesis. A single run covered 15-18 subjects with over 180 million TCR-beta sequences. A single record per CDR3 protein comes from TCRdb applying MiXCR to the 5' RACE reads. The data hold about 27,000 distinct CDR3 sequences, with 20% to 25% observed a single time. Healthy control samples came from blood bank volunteers in Maryland, USA. It was from 2 million PBMCs stored at -80 C that the unsorted libraries were obtained. Germline V gives CDR1 SQVTM, CDR2 ANQGSEA. The CDR3 loop spans 10 amino acids. V dropped 6 bases and J dropped 9 bases, with 12 bases sitting between them.

This chain connects TRBV29-1 to TRBJ2-7; no firm D call. The sequencing sample was made of PBMCs. This sequence was found in a woman aged 60-75 years in good health. In DNA, the CDR3 is TGCAGCGTCTGGTCCCACGCGCAGTACTTC. Translation gives CSVWSHAQYF.